The present T cell receptor (beta chain) was sequenced within a study of T cells in Graves' hyperthyroidism and ophthalmopathy. RNA transcripts provided the source from which TCR beta CDR3 regions were amplified. With the HTBI primer set, the TCR CDR3 went through a first round of RT-PCR. TCRdb re-called the multiplex PCR reads through MiXCR, storing one row per CDR3 protein. The repertoire holds 490,000 or so distinct CDR3 sequences, roughly 23% seen once, with 49% in the top ten. V gave up 6 bases and J gave up 2 bases; unmatched junction bases: 9. This CDR3 is built from 15 residues. Per the germline V gene, CDR1 is SNHLY and CDR2 is FYNNEI. This clonotype was seen at least ten times.

The V gene is TRBV2, the J gene TRBJ1-1; 7 nucleotides agree with TRBD1. The sample taken for sequencing was blood. This receptor was obtained from a woman between 65 and 79 years old with Graves' ophthalmopathy. In nucleotides, the CDR3 is TGTGCCAGCAGCGCCGGGACAGCTTCAAACACTGAAGCTTTCTTT. Its translation: CASSAGTASNTEAFF. Combining the CDR3 with reference TRBV2 and TRBJ1-1 gives the whole variable domain EPEVTQTPSHQVTQMGQEVILRCVPISNHLYFYWYRQILGQKVEFLVSFYNNEISEKSEIFDDQFSVERPDGSNFTLKIRSTKLEDSAMYFCASSAGTASNTEAFFGQGTRLTVV.